A selection of T cell receptor beta chains follows, all from one sample in a study of cytomegalovirus exposure and HLA in healthy donors. Clones were sequenced by immunoSEQ multiplex PCR, and TCRdb holds only the in-frame ones, with some missing. The sample has around 230,000 clones; around 76% are singletons. Sequences were obtained from PBMCs. These receptors were obtained from a man in his forties or fifties in good health and CMV-seropositive. The CDR3 runs from the conserved cysteine through the conserved F or W. D genes are given only for firm matches. The listing skips clone size in some rows; elsewhere it reads once, few, many or a size class.

v_call	cdr3_length	j_call	d_call	clone_size	cdr3_nt	cdr3_aa
TRBV25-1	15	TRBJ2-2	TRBD1	-	TGTGCCAGCAGCTCGGGACAGTCGAACACCGGGGAGCTGTTTTTT	CASSSGQSNTGELFF
TRBV20-1	11	TRBJ2-5	-	-	TGCAGTGCTGGGCATCAAGAGACCCAGTACTTC	CSAGHQETQYF
TRBV7-9	14	TRBJ1-1	-	-	TGTGCCAGCAGCTTAGGACAAATGAACACTGAAGCTTTCTTT	CASSLGQMNTEAFF
TRBV5-1	14	TRBJ2-7	-	few	TGCGCCAGCAGCGAGACAGTAAGCTCCTACGAGCAGTACTTC	CASSETVSSYEQYF
TRBV2	14	TRBJ1-2	-	once	TGTGCCAGCACTTCTACAGCAGGGGACTATGGCTACACCTTC	CASTSTAGDYGYTF
TRBV2	13	TRBJ2-1	TRBD2	-	TGTGCCGTCTCTAGCGGCCCCTACAATGAGCAGTTCTTC	CAVSSGPYNEQFF
TRBV27	15	TRBJ2-1	-	-	TGTGCCAGCAGTTCCACAGGGATAAGTAGACATGAGCAGTTCTTC	CASSSTGISRHEQFF
TRBV18	17	TRBJ2-1	TRBD1	once	TGTGCCAGCTCACCAGACAGGGCTTCATCTCGCAATGATTCGCAGTTCTTC	CASSPDRASSRNDSQFF
TRBV5-1	13	TRBJ2-1	-	-	TGCGCCAGCAGCGGGGGCCCGACTAACGAGCAGTTCTTC	CASSGGPTNEQFF
TRBV11-2	12	TRBJ2-3	-	-	TGTGCCAGCAGCCCGGGGGCAGATACGCAGTATTTT	CASSPGADTQYF
TRBV7-6	11	TRBJ1-4	-	once	TGTGCCAGCAGCTCATCCGAAAAACTGTTTTTT	CASSSSEKLFF
TRBV9	16	TRBJ1-2	TRBD1	-	TGTGCCAGCAGCGTAGGTCAACAGGGGGGGCCTTGGGGCTACACCTTC	CASSVGQQGGPWGYTF
TRBV6-5	15	TRBJ1-5	TRBD1	-	TGTGCCAGCAGTTCGACAGGGGTCCCCAATCAGCCCCAGCATTTT	CASSSTGVPNQPQHF
TRBV9	15	TRBJ1-1	-	-	TGTGCCAGCAGCCCTCAGACAAGATTGAACACTGAAGCTTTCTTT	CASSPQTRLNTEAFF
TRBV6-4	11	TRBJ1-2	-	-	TGTGCCAGCAGTGACGGGAGAGGCTACACCTTC	CASSDGRGYTF
TRBV6-1	16	TRBJ2-7	TRBD2	-	TGTGCCAGCAGTGAATGGCTAGCGGGAGGCACCTACGAGCAGTACTTC	CASSEWLAGGTYEQYF
TRBV4-1	14	TRBJ2-2	-	few	TGCGCCAGCAGCCAAGCGGAGAGGGCCGGGGAGCTGTTTTTT	CASSQAERAGELFF
TRBV27	13	TRBJ2-3	-	-	TGTGCCAGCAGCTGGGTCTGGGGCGATACGCAGTATTTT	CASSWVWGDTQYF
TRBV7-2	13	TRBJ2-2	-	-	TGTGCCATCAACCCCCGGGAAACCGGGGAGCTGTTTTTT	CAINPRETGELFF
TRBV5-5	12	TRBJ1-2	-	-	TGTGCCAGCAGCTTAGAACTTTATGGCTACACCTTC	CASSLELYGYTF